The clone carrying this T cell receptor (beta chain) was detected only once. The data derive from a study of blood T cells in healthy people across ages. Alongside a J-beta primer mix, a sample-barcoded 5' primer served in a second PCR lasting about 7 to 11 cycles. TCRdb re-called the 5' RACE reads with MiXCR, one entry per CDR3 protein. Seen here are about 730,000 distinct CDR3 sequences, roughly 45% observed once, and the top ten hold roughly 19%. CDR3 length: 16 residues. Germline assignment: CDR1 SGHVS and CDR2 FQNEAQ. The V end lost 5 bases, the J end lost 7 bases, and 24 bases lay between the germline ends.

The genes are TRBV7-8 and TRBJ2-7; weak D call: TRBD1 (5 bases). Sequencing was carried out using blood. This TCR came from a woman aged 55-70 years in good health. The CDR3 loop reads CASSPQQDYSYNEQYF. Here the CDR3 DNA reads TGTGCCAGCAGCCCACAACAGGATTACTCCTACAATGAGCAGTACTTC.